A single sample gave rise to the 18 T cell receptor beta chains below, sequenced in a study of shared clonotypes between healthy human individuals. Clones were read by immunoSEQ multiplex PCR, and TCRdb kept only the in-frame ones, dropping some. The sample consists of about 1 million clones, more than 65% of them appearing once. Sequencing input: memory CD4+ T cells sorted from blood. Subset in this sample: CD45RA-negative fraction. The source of these receptors is a man aged 18 to 29 in good health.

This clone was seen repeatedly, ten times or more. The V call is TRBV4-1, the J call TRBJ2-5; 14 bases are shared with TRBD2. CDR1 is MGHRA and CDR2 is YSYEKL in the germline V gene. J lost 2 bases, V lost 4 bases, and 3 bases had no gene match. The CDR3 spans 16 residues. Here the CDR3 reads CASSRGTSGSQETQYF. Written as DNA, the CDR3 is TGCGCCAGCAGCCGGGGGACTAGCGGGAGTCAAGAGACCCAGTACTTC.

The chain combines TRBV6-1 with TRBJ1-5, with unresolved D. Germline V gene data show CDR1 as MNHNS and CDR2 as SASEGT. The CDR3 totals 16 residues. V lost 2 bases and J lost 0, with 11 bases in between. CDR3 nucleotides: TGTGCCAGCAGTGAATTATCGGGATATAGCAATCAGCCCCAGCATTTT. Protein sequence: CASSELSGYSNQPQHF.

CDR3 coding DNA: TGTGCCAGCAGCTTGTTGGATTCGGCGGGCAGTCCCTACGAGCAGTACTTC. Amino acid sequence: CASSLLDSAGSPYEQYF. V is TRBV5-8 and J is TRBJ2-7, with D perhaps matching TRBD2 (5 bases). CDR3 length equals 17 residues. With 1 base removed from V and 2 bases from J, the gap between germline ends came to 19 bases. Per germline, CDR1 SGHTS and CDR2 YDEGEE.

This clone has only a few counts. The chain recombines TRBV28 with TRBJ1-6, with 7 bases matching TRBD1. The V gene's germline CDR1 is MDHEN and CDR2 SYDVKM. J lost 9 bases, V lost 6 bases, and 5 bases had no gene match. The CDR3 consists of 13 residues. The DNA for the CDR3 is TGTGCCAGCAGATTAGGGGGCCTTTCACCCCTCCACTTT. It yields the protein CASRLGGLSPLHF.

The chain recombines TRBV5-6 with TRBJ2-6; TRBD1 agrees at 7 bases. Germline assignment: CDR1 SGHDT and CDR2 YYEEEE. This CDR3 has 18 amino acids. V shed 4 bases, J shed 4 bases, and the junction held 14 bases outside the gene matches. For the CDR3, the DNA is TGTGCCAGCAGCCACGGTGACAGGGTTGTTTCCGGGGCCAACGTCCTGACTTTC. It yields the protein CASSHGDRVVSGANVLTF.

The J gene is TRBJ2-3, the V gene TRBV5-6, with TRBD2 matching 8 bases. Germline lookup yields CDR1 SGHDT and CDR2 YYEEEE. The CDR3 runs to 13 residues. The junction had 3 bases not matched to a gene; V was cut back by 3 bases and J by 6 bases. The CDR3 coding sequence is TGTGCCAGCAGCTCCCCGGGAGGGGATACGCAGTATTTT. It translates to CASSSPGGDTQYF.

This clone appeared once. CDR3 sequence reads: CASSLASGSPLYEQYF. The DNA for the CDR3 is TGTGCCAGCAGCTTGGCCTCGGGCAGTCCTTTATACGAGCAGTACTTC. V usage is TRBV5-4 and J usage is TRBJ2-7; the D is unclear. This CDR3 is built from 16 residues. V lost 0 bases and J lost 4, with 17 bases in between. The germline CDR1 and CDR2 sequences are SGHNT and YYREEE (reference sequence).

The CDR3 DNA follows: TGTGCCAGCAGTCCGGGACAGCTTAACATTCAGTACTTC. Residues: CASSPGQLNIQYF. The chain couples TRBV6-1 to TRBJ2-4, with 7 bases fitting TRBD1. The CDR3 covers 13 residues. Per the germline V gene, CDR1 is MNHNS and CDR2 is SASEGT. Trimming removed 5 bases from V and 7 bases from J; junction bases left unmatched: 5.

The gene calls are TRBV6-1 and TRBJ1-3, with D possibly matching TRBD1 (5 bases). In germline, CDR1 is MNHNS, CDR2 SASEGT. Trimming stripped 7 bases from V and 8 bases from J, with 15 bases between. The CDR3 contains 13 residues. CDR3 region: CASTEGLGDTIYF. The DNA for the CDR3 is TGTGCCAGCACCGAGGGACTGGGAGACACCATATATTTT.

V and J are TRBV6-8 and TRBJ2-7, with D hard to call. V dropped 7 bases and J dropped 4 bases, with 29 bases sitting between them. Germline CDR1 is MNHGY and CDR2 is SAAAGT. The length of the CDR3 is 18 residues. DNA of the CDR3: TGTGCCAGCATCCGACCGGGTCCAGTCCCTGTAGGTTGTTACGAGCAGTACTTC. Protein product: CASIRPGPVPVGCYEQYF.

This clone was counted a few times. The CDR3 DNA follows: TGTGCCAGCAGCTCCCTCGCGGGCCCCCACTCTGGAAACACCATATATTTT. It translates to CASSSLAGPHSGNTIYF. The rearrangement joins TRBV5-5 to TRBJ1-3; no firm D call. This CDR3 is 17 amino acids long. Per the germline V gene, CDR1 is SGHKS and CDR2 is YYEKEE (reference sequence). V was pared by 3 bases and J by 0 bases, with 16 bases between.

On this clone itself: Other DNA sequences in this sample translate to the same CDR3. The chain combines TRBV19 with TRBJ2-1; the D gene is possibly TRBD1 (7 bases). Per the germline V gene, CDR1 is LNHDA and CDR2 is SQIVND (reference sequence). Between the trimmed V and J ends, which lost 4 bases and 6 bases, there was a span of 13 bases. This CDR3 comprises 14 residues. As DNA, the CDR3 is TGTGCCAGTAGTACAGGGGGGAGAGCCAATGAGCAGTTCTTC. Its protein product is CASSTGGRANEQFF. Together with reference TRBV19 and TRBJ2-1, the CDR3 gives the full variable domain: DGGITQSPKYLFRKEGQNVTLSCEQNLNHDAMYWYRQDPGQGLRLIYYSQIVNDFQKGDIAEGYSVSREKKESFPLTVTSAQKNPTAFYLCASSTGGRANEQFFGPGTRLTVL.

In the case of this clone: This may be a read error: a much more frequent sequence differs by one nucleotide. At the DNA level, this CDR3 is encoded by other sequences in the same sample as well. The rearrangement joins TRBV10-1 to TRBJ2-5, with unresolved D. The V end was cut by 3 bases, the J end by 1 base, with 3 bases between. The CDR3 contains 12 residues. Germline assignment: CDR1 WNHNN and CDR2 SYGVQD (reference sequence). This CDR3 reads CASSDGQETQYF. The CDR3 coding sequence is TGCGCCAGCAGTGATGGCCAAGAGACCCAGTACTTC.

A single count supports this clone. This chain connects TRBV11-1 to TRBJ2-3, with D perhaps being TRBD1 or TRBD2 (5 bases each). The CDR3 runs to 14 residues. From germline, CDR1 is SGHAT and CDR2 FQDESV (reference sequence). V shed 5 bases and J shed 4 bases, with 13 bases lying between them. The CDR3 is CASSPRRGSDTQYF. The CDR3 nucleotides read TGTGCCAGCAGCCCCAGACGGGGCTCAGATACGCAGTATTTT.

This clone was observed a single time. The genes are TRBV6-1 and TRBJ1-2; D call uncertain. Trimming left V 3 bases short and J 4 bases short, with 12 bases between. Per the germline V gene, CDR1 is MNHNS and CDR2 is SASEGT. The CDR3 runs 14 residues. The CDR3 DNA reads TGTGCCAGCAGTGATTATCACGGAAGCTATGGCTACACCTTC. Translation gives CASSDYHGSYGYTF.

This chain joins TRBV6-1 and TRBJ1-1, with D unresolved. Trimming cost V 1 base and J 3 bases, with 6 bases left between them. The CDR3 is 13 amino acids. CDR1 is MNHNS and CDR2 is SASEGT in the germline V gene. As DNA, the CDR3 is TGTGCCAGCAGTGAAGTTTGGGACACTGAAGCTTTCTTT. This gives the protein CASSEVWDTEAFF.

The V call is TRBV11-2, the J call TRBJ2-3; TRBD2 aligns across 14 bases. CDR3 length: 16 amino acids. CDR1 SGHAT and CDR2 FQNNGV come from the germline V gene. Trimming cost V 5 bases and J 5 bases; bases outside gene matches: 6. The CDR3 loop reads CASSPGLAGVQDTQYF. CDR3 DNA sequence: TGTGCCAGCAGCCCGGGACTAGCGGGAGTTCAAGATACGCAGTATTTT. Variable domain in full (rest from reference TRBV11-2 and TRBJ2-3): EAGVAQSPRYKIIEKRQSVAFWCNPISGHATLYWYQQILGQGPKLLIQFQNNGVVDDSQLPKDRFSAERLKGVDSTLKIQPAKLEDSAVYLCASSPGLAGVQDTQYFGPGTRLTVL.

The V gene is TRBV5-1, the J gene TRBJ2-7, with TRBD2 as a possible D gene (5 bases). Germline values: CDR1 SGHRS, CDR2 YFSETQ. V was pared by 2 bases and J by 6 bases, with 15 bases between. This CDR3 is built from 14 residues. The DNA of the CDR3 is TGCGCCAGCAGCTTCGGCCTAGCTATACCCGAGCAGTACTTC. Its protein product is CASSFGLAIPEQYF. The full variable domain, in which reference TRBV5-1 and TRBJ2-7 provide the parts outside the CDR3, is KAGVTQTPRYLIKTRGQQVTLSCSPISGHRSVSWYQQTPGQGLQFLFEYFSETQRNKGNFPGRFSGRQFSNSRSEMNVSTLELGDSALYLCASSFGLAIPEQYFGPGTRLTVT.